Following are 6 T cell receptor beta chains from one sample sequenced in a study of shared clonotypes between healthy human individuals. Naivety among CD8 cells was defined by CD45RO negativity and positive CCR7 selection, thereby excluding terminally differentiated effector memory CD45RA+ cells. Profiling relied on immunoSEQ multiplex PCR, and the TCRdb table lists in-frame clones only, not all of them. The data hold approximately 1.9 million clones, with just over 90% observed a single time. Sequences were obtained from naive CD8+ T cells from PBMCs. The receptors were gathered from a young man in good health. Some clones in this sample may be carry-over from other donors' samples.

The chain is built from TRBV10-3 and TRBJ2-1; 12 nucleotides align to TRBD1. This CDR3 has 17 residues. Trimming removed 3 bases from V and 6 bases from J; junction bases left unmatched: 9. The germline CDR1 and CDR2 sequences are ENHRY and SYGVKD. CDR3 amino acids: CAISDFGTGGRGNEQFF. The CDR3, as DNA: TGTGCCATCAGTGATTTCGGGACAGGGGGCCGGGGCAATGAGCAGTTCTTC.

This clone was found once. The gene calls are TRBV7-2 and TRBJ2-7; a possible D gene is TRBD1 (5 bases). The CDR3 consists of 15 residues. Germline V gives CDR1 SGHTA, CDR2 FQGNSA. Trimming cost V 5 bases and J 3 bases, with 17 bases left between them. DNA of the CDR3: TGTGCCAGCAGCCTGCGCAGGGTCAGTTACTACGAGCAGTACTTC. Its translation: CASSLRRVSYYEQYF.

The chain joins TRBV19 to TRBJ2-3, with D perhaps TRBD1 or TRBD2 (7 bases each). The CDR3 is 16 amino acids. V lost 6 bases and J lost 2, with 18 bases in between. Germline values: CDR1 LNHDA, CDR2 SQIVND (reference sequence). In DNA form, the CDR3 reads TGTGCCAGTAGGCCGCGACAGGGAGGGAACACAGATACGCAGTATTTT. The encoded protein is CASRPRQGGNTDTQYF.

This clone was counted a few times. In nucleotides, the CDR3 is TGTGCCAGCAGCGCCGTTGATAGCAATCAGCCCCAGCATTTT. Translation gives CASSAVDSNQPQHF. The chain uses TRBV7-9 and TRBJ1-5; D not certain. V lost 5 bases and J 0 bases, leaving 8 bases between the germline ends. Germline V CDR1 and CDR2: SEHNR, FQNEAQ (reference sequence). The CDR3 runs 14 residues.

This clone was picked up one time. CDR3 sequence (DNA): TGTGCCAGCAGTTTCATCCGAAGGACACTAGAGACCCAGTACTTC. Protein: CASSFIRRTLETQYF. J is TRBJ2-5 and V is TRBV28, with D possibly TRBD1 on 5 matching bases. Trimming took off 3 bases at V and 4 bases at J, with 15 bases between the two ends. Germline V gene data show CDR1 as MDHEN and CDR2 as SYDVKM. This CDR3 spans 15 amino acids.

The CDR3 protein is CASSVTGNQETQYF. The CDR3 nucleotides read TGTGCCAGCAGCGTAACGGGGAATCAAGAGACCCAGTACTTC. The chain has TRBV9 and TRBJ2-5, with TRBD2 as a possible D gene (5 bases). CDR3 length equals 14 residues. CDR1 and CDR2 from the germline V gene are SGDLS and YYNGEE. Trimming removed 1 base at V and 2 bases at J, with 9 bases between.